The entry below describes one TCR beta chain. Its antigen is unidentified. Recipients boosted at about 4 weeks or about 12 weeks are pooled. The data belong to a study of T cell responses to AZD1222 COVID-19 vaccine. Broader study findings: Researchers report vaccine-associated CD4 TCRs spanning spike, with dominance at 160-218 and 743-854. The study identified only six AZD1222 recipients as seropositive at baseline. Donors, mostly white British, included more females; clonal diversity was possibly underestimated.

Profiled with immunoSEQ multiplex PCR; TCRdb holds only in-frame clones, not every one. The profile shows about 160,000 clones, about 90% of them singletons. Sequences were derived from peripheral blood, sampled 28 days after the second AZD1222 dose. The TCR sequence derives from an adult who received the AZD1222 COVID-19 vaccine.

In DNA form, the CDR3 reads TGTGCCAGCAGTTTCGGGCTACAAGAGACCCAGTACTTC. The encoded protein is CASSFGLQETQYF. The rearrangement uses TRBV12-3 or TRBV12-4 and TRBJ2-5; D gene unclear. This CDR3 region has 13 residues. V lost 3 bases, J lost 2 bases, and 7 bases lay in between.